These 32 T cell receptor beta chains were all obtained from the same sample, sequenced in a study of response to subunit inactivated influenza vaccine. TCRdb reprocessed the RT-PCR reads via MiXCR and lists one record per CDR3 protein. The table lists 700,000 to 800,000 distinct CDR3 sequences, around 18% of them singletons. The sample consisted of PBMCs from blood, taken 4 to 6 days after vaccination. Source of these receptors: a man aged 50 to 60 who received an inactivated influenza vaccine.

This clonotype has just a few counts. The rearrangement links TRBV9 to TRBJ2-3; 8 nucleotides line up with TRBD1. Germline V CDR1 and CDR2: SGDLS, YYNGEE. The junction had 6 bases not matched to a gene; V was cut back by 1 base and J by 2 bases. The CDR3 is made up of 16 amino acids. CDR3 sequence reads: CASSVRQGAFTDTQYF. CDR3 nucleotide sequence: TGTGCCAGCAGCGTAAGGCAGGGGGCATTCACAGATACGCAGTATTTT.

This clonotype was recorded at least ten times. This sequence joins TRBV15 and TRBJ1-1; TRBD1 matches at 9 bases. Trimming cost V 0 bases and J 10 bases; bases outside gene matches: 9. Germline assignment: CDR1 LNHNV and CDR2 YYDKDF (reference sequence). The CDR3 is made up of 15 amino acids. CDR3 bases: TGTGCCACCAGCAGAGATGGGACAGGGCTAGACGGAGCTTTCTTT. It translates to CATSRDGTGLDGAFF.

This clonotype came up many times. The chain joins TRBV29-1 to TRBJ2-7; 7 positions agree with TRBD2. V trimming: 3 bases; J trimming: 3 bases; junction bases outside the gene matches: 8. Germline CDR1 reads SQVTM; CDR2 reads ANQGSEA. The CDR3 runs to 14 residues. The CDR3 DNA follows: TGCAGCGTTGACGGCGCTAGCGGACGCTACGAGCAGTACTTC. Its translation is CSVDGASGRYEQYF.

This clonotype was observed many times. The chain combines TRBV5-1 with TRBJ1-4, with 7 nucleotides matching TRBD1. The CDR3 covers 14 residues. Germline trimming cut 3 bases from V and 6 bases from J; bases unmatched to any gene: 5. Germline loops: CDR1 SGHRS, CDR2 YFSETQ. The CDR3 is CASSSWTGDEKLFF. The DNA for the CDR3 is TGCGCCAGCAGCTCCTGGACAGGAGATGAAAAACTGTTTTTT.

The sample holds a few counts of this clonotype. The rearrangement uses TRBV12-3 or TRBV12-4 and TRBJ2-5, with TRBD1 identical over 8 bases. V trimming: 1 base; J trimming: 5 bases; junction bases outside the gene matches: 9. This CDR3 has 16 amino acids. CDR3 DNA sequence: TGTGCCAGCAGTTTAGTGGTTGGACAGGGCCAGGAGACCCAGTACTTC. This encodes CASSLVVGQGQETQYF.

The chain has TRBV20-1 and TRBJ2-3; 7 bases line up with TRBD2. After removal of 6 bases from V and 0 bases from J, the junction contained 6 bases not matched to a gene. CDR3 size: 14 residues. The germline CDR1 and CDR2 sequences are DFQATT and SNEGSKA (reference sequence). CDR3 residues: CSAQRGPSTDTQYF. CDR3 DNA: TGCAGTGCCCAGCGGGGACCCAGCACAGATACGCAGTATTTT.

There are a few counts of this clonotype. J is TRBJ1-2 and V is TRBV5-6; D not resolved. V lost 0 bases, J lost 7 bases, and 13 bases lay in between. The CDR3 sequence is 14 residues long. Germline CDR1 is SGHDT and CDR2 is YYEEEE. The CDR3 nucleotides read TGTGCCAGCAGCTTGGGACCAGGAAGGAGTGGCTACACCTTC. It is translated as CASSLGPGRSGYTF. The full variable domain, in which reference TRBV5-6 and TRBJ1-2 provide the parts outside the CDR3, is DAGVTQSPTHLIKTRGQQVTLRCSPKSGHDTVSWYQQALGQGPQFIFQYYEEEERQRGNFPDRFSGHQFPNYSSELNVNALLLGDSALYLCASSLGPGRSGYTFGSGTRLTVV.

This clonotype was picked up many times. V gene TRBV12-3 or TRBV12-4 combines with J gene TRBJ2-3, with 11 bases lining up with TRBD1. Trimming removed 8 bases from V and 6 bases from J; junction bases left unmatched: 10. This CDR3 has 15 amino acids. The CDR3 sequence: CASSTGTGGSDTQYF. CDR3 DNA sequence: TGTGCCAGCTCGACGGGGACAGGGGGGTCCGATACGCAGTATTTT.

The CDR3: CASGQAPGGSYNEQFF. For the CDR3, the DNA is TGTGCCAGCGGTCAAGCCCCGGGTGGATCCTACAATGAGCAGTTCTTC. The chain employs TRBV9 and TRBJ2-1; D gene unclear. Looked up from germline, CDR1 is SGDLS and CDR2 is YYNGEE. The CDR3 spans 16 residues. V was cut by 7 bases and J by 1 base, with 18 bases left in between.

This clonotype occurred many times. The chain joins TRBV4-3 to TRBJ2-1; D is unclear. The CDR3 runs to 16 residues. In germline, CDR1 is LGHNA, CDR2 YSLEER. V lost 1 base, J lost 0 bases, and 10 bases lay in between. This chain's CDR3 is CASSQVWSSSYNEQFF. CDR3 coding DNA: TGCGCCAGCAGCCAAGTGTGGTCGAGCTCCTACAATGAGCAGTTCTTC.

This clonotype was found a few times. The chain employs TRBV5-5 and TRBJ1-4, with a tentative D call TRBD1 (5 bases). Between the trimmed V and J ends, which lost 6 bases and 8 bases, there was a span of 17 bases. This CDR3 contains 14 residues. The germline CDR1 and CDR2 sequences are SGHKS and YYEKEE (reference sequence). CDR3 sequence reads: CASTKTGGEEKLFF. CDR3 sequence (DNA): TGTGCCAGCACAAAGACGGGGGGGGAAGAAAAACTGTTTTTT.

The genes are TRBV20-1 and TRBJ1-1, with D unclear. CDR1 DFQATT and CDR2 SNEGSKA come from the germline V gene (reference sequence). The V end lost 1 base, the J end lost 1 base, and 10 bases lay between the germline ends. The CDR3 length is 14 residues. For the CDR3, the DNA is TGCAGTGCTAGAGCGGCAGACAAGAACACTGAAGCTTTCTTT. Residues: CSARAADKNTEAFF.

V and J are TRBV6-1 and TRBJ1-1, with 11 nucleotides matching TRBD1. Germline CDR1 is MNHNS and CDR2 is SASEGT. V gave up 8 bases and J gave up 4 bases; unmatched junction bases: 9. The CDR3 runs 15 residues. The CDR3 nucleotides are TGTGCCAGCGAAACCGGGACAGGGGGAATCACTGAAGCTTTCTTT. Translation gives CASETGTGGITEAFF.

This chain connects TRBV21-1 to TRBJ2-5. TRBV21-1 is deemed a pseudogene. This CDR3 has 10 residues. For the CDR3, the DNA is TGTGCCAGCAGCCGTGGTCCCCAGTACTTC. Its translation: CASSRGPQYF.

This clonotype appeared a few times. A much larger clone lies a single base off, so this may be a read error. This CDR3 reads CSAMTMNTEAFF. The CDR3 nucleotides are TGCAGCGCAATGACAATGAACACTGAAGCTTTCTTT. This chain connects TRBV29-1 to TRBJ1-1; no clear D gene. CDR3 length: 12 amino acids. Trimming removed 7 bases at V and 0 bases at J, with 9 bases between. CDR1 is SQVTM and CDR2 is ANQGSEA in the germline V gene.

The chain is built from TRBV10-3 and TRBJ2-3, with D perhaps matching TRBD2 (6 bases). The CDR3 runs 11 residues. Germline lookup yields CDR1 ENHRY and CDR2 SYGVKD. V was shortened by 8 bases and J by 6 bases, with 9 bases between the two germline ends. CDR3 region: CAILLADTQYF. The CDR3 coding sequence is TGTGCCATCTTGCTAGCGGATACGCAGTATTTT.

A few counts support this clonotype. The genes are TRBV7-3 and TRBJ2-1; 8 bases are a match to TRBD2. From germline, CDR1 is SGHTA and CDR2 FQGTGA. V lost 5 bases to trimming and J lost 16 bases; unmatched junction nucleotides: 10. CDR3 length: 12 residues. The CDR3 bases are TGTGCCAGCAGCCCCGGGACTAGTGAACGTTTCTTC. This gives the protein CASSPGTSERFF. The whole variable domain, filled in from reference TRBV7-3 and TRBJ2-1, reads GAGVSQTPSNKVTEKGKYVELRCDPISGHTALYWYRQSLGQGPEFLIYFQGTGAADDSGLPNDRFFAVRPEGSVSTLKIQRTERGDSAVYLCASSPGTSERFFGPGTRLTVL.

This chain connects TRBV7-9 to TRBJ2-5; D assignment may be TRBD1 or TRBD2 (5 bases each). CDR3 length: 16 amino acids. The V gene lost 6 bases and the J gene lost 1 base, with 18 bases spanning the gap. Looked up from germline, CDR1 is SEHNR and CDR2 is FQNEAQ (reference sequence). The CDR3 bases are TGTGCCAGCAGTTCTAACCGGGACGCCGCCCAAGAGACCCAGTACTTC. Translated, it gives CASSSNRDAAQETQYF. Full variable domain (rest looked up from reference TRBV7-9 and TRBJ2-5): DTGVSQNPRHKITKRGQNVTFRCDPISEHNRLYWYRQTLGQGPEFLTYFQNEAQLEKSRLLSDRFSAERPKGSFSTLEIQRTEQGDSAMYLCASSSNRDAAQETQYFGPGTRLLVL.

The CDR3 sequence: CASSLRTSASTDTQYF. Here the CDR3 DNA reads TGTGCCAGCAGCCTACGGACTAGCGCCAGCACAGATACGCAGTATTTT. The J gene is TRBJ2-3, the V gene TRBV6-1, with 9 nucleotides matching TRBD2. Trimming at V came to 6 bases and at J to 0 bases, leaving 7 bases not matched to a gene. The germline V gene encodes CDR1 MNHNS and CDR2 SASEGT. The CDR3 loop spans 16 amino acids.

This chain uses TRBV12-3 or TRBV12-4 with TRBJ1-2; 9 nucleotides align to TRBD1. This CDR3 is 17 amino acids long. Unmatched junction bases numbered 11, after V lost 5 bases and J lost 1 base. CDR3 DNA: TGTGCCAGCAGTCATGGGACAGGGAGGGGGTATAACTATGGCTACACCTTC. This codes for CASSHGTGRGYNYGYTF.

This clonotype has more than one count but fewer than ten. The chain recombines TRBV27 with TRBJ2-7; no definite D call. V was pared by 6 bases and J by 0 bases, with 9 bases between. CDR3 length: 13 amino acids. CDR1 and CDR2 (germline): MNHEY, SMNVEV (reference sequence). This CDR3 is CASRGQHSYEQYF. For the CDR3, the DNA is TGTGCCAGCAGGGGCCAGCACTCCTACGAGCAGTACTTC.

The rearrangement joins TRBV5-1 to TRBJ2-2; TRBD2 might be the D (6 bases). Trimming shortened V by 1 base and J by 6 bases, and 10 bases separated the two germline ends. In germline, CDR1 is SGHRS, CDR2 YFSETQ. The CDR3 is 14 residues long. The CDR3 sequence: CASSLRGIAGELFF. The CDR3 bases are TGCGCCAGCAGCTTGCGGGGGATCGCCGGGGAGCTGTTTTTT.

This clonotype was counted ten times or more. V usage is TRBV6-5 and J usage is TRBJ1-3; D gene uncertain. The length of the CDR3 is 18 residues. The germline CDR1 and CDR2 sequences are MNHEY and SVGAGI. V was trimmed by 3 bases and J by 0 bases, leaving 18 bases between them. In nucleotides, the CDR3 is TGTGCCAGCAGTTATCAAGCGGACGGAAGGTACTCTGGAAACACCATATATTTT. Amino acid sequence: CASSYQADGRYSGNTIYF.

This clonotype was counted only a few times. The V and J genes are TRBV27 and TRBJ2-6; 9 bases align to TRBD1. CDR1 MNHEY and CDR2 SMNVEV come from the germline V gene (reference sequence). This CDR3 has 17 amino acids. Trimming removed 5 bases from V and 0 bases from J; junction bases left unmatched: 5. The CDR3 reads CASSPGTGNSGANVLTF. The DNA for the CDR3 is TGTGCCAGCAGTCCCGGGACAGGGAACTCTGGGGCCAACGTCCTGACTTTC.

The V and J genes are TRBV20-1 and TRBJ2-7; 8 positions agree with TRBD1. V shed 6 bases and J 6 bases; nucleotides not matched to a gene: 4. CDR1 DFQATT and CDR2 SNEGSKA come from the germline V gene (reference sequence). There are 11 residues in the CDR3. CDR3 sequence reads: CSADREGEQYF. The CDR3 region has the DNA TGCAGTGCGGACAGGGAAGGCGAGCAGTACTTC.

This clonotype was picked up a small number of times. This chain connects TRBV10-3 to TRBJ2-2; TRBD2 agrees at 8 bases. Germline-derived CDR1 and CDR2 are ENHRY and SYGVKD. The V segment lost 4 bases and the J segment 6 bases; nucleotides outside the gene matches: 7. The CDR3 length is 15 residues. CDR3 protein: CAISAGTRRAGELFF. The DNA for the CDR3 is TGTGCCATCAGTGCTGGGACTAGAAGGGCCGGGGAGCTGTTTTTT.

This clonotype has only a few counts. The chain uses TRBV20-1 and TRBJ2-7; 10 bases are a match to TRBD2. This CDR3 region has 14 residues. Germline trimming cut 1 base from V and 6 bases from J; bases unmatched to any gene: 6. The germline V gene encodes CDR1 DFQATT and CDR2 SNEGSKA (reference sequence). CDR3 in amino acids: CSARVPSGSVEQYF. The DNA of the CDR3 is TGCAGTGCTAGAGTCCCTAGCGGGAGTGTCGAGCAGTACTTC.

The sample holds a few counts of this clonotype. The V call is TRBV11-2, the J call TRBJ1-2; D uncertain. Germline CDR1 is SGHAT and CDR2 is FQNNGV. This CDR3 has 14 residues. V lost 1 base, J lost 2 bases, and 8 bases lay in between. CDR3 protein: CASSLGLKNYGYTF. The CDR3 DNA follows: TGTGCCAGCAGCTTAGGTCTAAAGAACTATGGCTACACCTTC.

In this sample, this clonotype turned up many times. V usage is TRBV12-3 or TRBV12-4 and J usage is TRBJ2-4; D not certain. V dropped 5 bases and J dropped 1 base, with 9 bases sitting between them. CDR3 size: 14 residues. The CDR3 protein is CASSLGLAKNIQYF. Written as DNA, the CDR3 is TGTGCCAGCAGTCTGGGTCTGGCCAAAAACATTCAGTACTTC.

In this sample, this clonotype turned up a few times. J is TRBJ2-3 and V is TRBV4-2, with 13 nucleotides matching TRBD2. V was clipped by 3 bases and J by 7 bases; unmatched bases: 7. Per the germline V gene, CDR1 is LGHNA and CDR2 is YNFKEQ. CDR3 length: 16 amino acids. The CDR3 DNA reads TGTGCCAGCAGCCAGGAACTAGCGGGGGGGCCGAATACGCAGTATTTT. It translates to CASSQELAGGPNTQYF.

This rearrangement joins TRBV29-1 to TRBJ1-1; 7 bases agree with TRBD1. The V segment lost 6 bases and the J segment 8 bases; nucleotides outside the gene matches: 9. The CDR3 loop spans 12 amino acids. CDR1 is SQVTM and CDR2 is ANQGSEA in the germline V gene. The CDR3 region has the DNA TGCAGCGTGGGGCGGACAGGCGCAGAAGCTTTCTTT. This translates into CSVGRTGAEAFF. The full variable domain, in which reference TRBV29-1 and TRBJ1-1 provide the parts outside the CDR3, is SAVISQKPSRDICQRGTSLTIQCQVDSQVTMMFWYRQQPGQSLTLIATANQGSEATYESGFVIDKFPISRPNLTFSTLTVSNMSPEDSSIYLCSVGRTGAEAFFGQGTRLTVV.

The CDR3 spells CATRAFSNQPQHF. DNA for the CDR3: TGTGCCACCAGGGCGTTTAGCAATCAGCCCCAGCATTTT. V is TRBV15 and J is TRBJ1-5; D unclear. The germline V gene encodes CDR1 LNHNV and CDR2 YYDKDF (reference sequence). CDR3 length equals 13 residues. V was clipped by 6 bases and J by 0 bases, with 6 bases between them.